A single sample is the source of the 27 T cell receptor beta chains below, sequenced in a study of human T cells and chemical hapten exposure. Time point defined: patch test 1, 2 weeks after DPC sensitization. Treatment meaning: therapeutic diphenylcyclopropenone sensitization with weekly scalp DPC. TCRdb reprocessed the RACE reads via MiXCR and lists one record per CDR3 protein. The sample includes approximately 110,000 distinct CDR3 sequences, 9.5% to 11% of them seen just once. The starting material was whole blood, obtained in connection with sensitization to the hapten diphenylcyclopropenone (DPC). Source of these receptors: a woman aged 40 to 50 with alopecia areata. Some clones in this sample may be carry-over from other donors' samples.

This rearrangement joins TRBV12-3 or TRBV12-4 to TRBJ2-1; 7 positions agree with TRBD2. V was pared by 5 bases and J by 2 bases, with 12 bases of the junction left unmatched. CDR3 size: 17 residues. CDR3 bases: TGTGCCAGCAGTCGAAGTCGGCAGGGAGGGGCCTACAATGAGCAGTTCTTC. It yields the protein CASSRSRQGGAYNEQFF.

This clonotype was seen many times. The chain links TRBV6-5 to TRBJ1-6, with D possibly matching TRBD1 (5 bases). The CDR3 is made up of 14 amino acids. CDR1 and CDR2 from the germline V gene are MNHEY and SVGAGI. V dropped 7 bases and J dropped 5 bases, with 12 bases sitting between them. As DNA, the CDR3 is TGTGCCAGCAAGGGGACGGCCGATAATTCACCCCTCCACTTT. Translation: CASKGTADNSPLHF.

This clonotype appeared many times. The genes are TRBV12-3 or TRBV12-4 and TRBJ2-7, with D uncertain. The CDR3 loop spans 13 amino acids. V was clipped by 1 base and J by 12 bases, with 16 bases between them. The CDR3 sequence: CASSLDHLSVLYF. CDR3 DNA: TGTGCCAGCAGTTTAGATCACCTCTCTGTTTTGTACTTC.

CDR3 coding DNA: TGTGCCAGCAGTACCCGACTAGCGGGGGGCTACAATGAGCAGTTCTTC. Protein sequence: CASSTRLAGGYNEQFF. This chain connects TRBV27 to TRBJ2-1; 13 bases are a match to TRBD2. The CDR3 runs to 16 residues. Per the germline V gene, CDR1 is MNHEY and CDR2 is SMNVEV (reference sequence). J gave up 3 bases and V 5 bases, and 4 bases lay outside the gene matches.

The table lists this clonotype with a few counts. The chain is built from TRBV29-1 and TRBJ2-1; unclear D gene. Trimming left V 7 bases short and J 0 bases short, with 13 bases between. Germline assignment: CDR1 SQVTM and CDR2 ANQGSEA. The CDR3 extends over 14 amino acids. CDR3 nucleotides: TGCAGCGGTTCAGGTCCGAGCTCCTACAATGAGCAGTTCTTC. Encoded protein: CSGSGPSSYNEQFF.

This clonotype was recorded many times. The chain couples TRBV19 to TRBJ2-7; D might be TRBD1 (5 bases). The germline V gene has CDR1 LNHDA and CDR2 SQIVND (reference sequence). This CDR3 region has 13 residues. V lost 1 base to trimming and J lost 5 bases, with 9 bases between them. CDR3 protein: CASSIGRGNEQYF. As DNA, the CDR3 is TGTGCCAGTAGTATAGGAAGGGGCAACGAGCAGTACTTC.

This clonotype was seen more than once but under ten times. V gene TRBV7-9 combines with J gene TRBJ2-7, with 7 bases lining up with TRBD1. V lost 3 bases to trimming and J lost 4 bases; unmatched junction nucleotides: 3. The germline V gene encodes CDR1 SEHNR and CDR2 FQNEAQ (reference sequence). The CDR3 length is 13 residues. DNA of the CDR3: TGTGCCAGCAGCTTGGAACAGGGGTACGAGCAGTACTTC. Protein sequence: CASSLEQGYEQYF.

This clonotype was counted ten times or more. CDR3 bases: TGTGCCAGCAGAGAACCGGGTTATGAAGCTTTCTTT. Protein sequence: CASREPGYEAFF. The chain uses TRBV12-3 or TRBV12-4 and TRBJ1-1, with unresolved D. This CDR3 contains 12 residues. Between the trimmed V and J ends, which lost 6 bases and 7 bases, there was a span of 12 bases.

The chain combines TRBV20-1 with TRBJ2-1, with D perhaps being TRBD1 or TRBD2 (6 bases each). The length of the CDR3 is 15 residues. In germline, CDR1 is DFQATT, CDR2 SNEGSKA (reference sequence). V was trimmed by 0 bases and J by 7 bases, leaving 16 bases between them. As DNA, the CDR3 is TGCAGTGCTAGAGATTCAAGGGGGGCTCGGAATGAGCAGTTCTTC. Translating it yields CSARDSRGARNEQFF.

The chain couples TRBV6-2 or TRBV6-3 to TRBJ2-1; D gene unclear. The CDR3 has 15 residues. V lost 4 bases and J lost 0, with 10 bases in between. Germline V lookup: CDR1 MNHEY, CDR2 SVGEGT. The CDR3 DNA reads as TGTGCCAGCAGTTCCAAACTTCGCTCCTACAATGAGCAGTTCTTC. This codes for CASSSKLRSYNEQFF.

There are many counts of this clonotype. V usage is TRBV27 and J usage is TRBJ1-6; D remains unclear. The CDR3 totals 13 residues. V was clipped by 0 bases and J by 10 bases, with 7 bases between them. Germline assignment: CDR1 MNHEY and CDR2 SMNVEV (reference sequence). The CDR3 is CASSLSARSPLHF. In DNA form, the CDR3 reads TGTGCCAGCAGTTTATCAGCGAGGTCACCCCTCCACTTT.

The J gene is TRBJ1-5, the V gene TRBV10-1; unclear D gene. This CDR3 has 13 amino acids. V lost 4 bases to trimming and J lost 0 bases, with 4 bases between them. CDR1 is WNHNN and CDR2 is SYGVQD in the germline V gene (reference sequence). In DNA, the CDR3 is TGCGCCAGCAGTGCCGGTAGCAATCAGCCCCAGCATTTT. This codes for CASSAGSNQPQHF.

This clonotype was picked up one time. The genes are TRBV9 and TRBJ1-3; the D gene is possibly TRBD1 (6 bases). V was trimmed by 3 bases and J by 0 bases, leaving 10 bases between them. Per germline, CDR1 SGDLS and CDR2 YYNGEE. There are 15 residues in the CDR3. CDR3 DNA sequence: TGTGCCAGCAGCGCTACAGGGTCCTCTGGAAACACCATATATTTT. Its protein product is CASSATGSSGNTIYF. The whole variable domain, remainder taken from reference TRBV9 and TRBJ1-3, is DSGVTQTPKHLITATGQRVTLRCSPRSGDLSVYWYQQSLDQGLQFLIQYYNGEERAKGNILERFSAQQFPDLHSELNLSSLELGDSALYFCASSATGSSGNTIYFGEGSWLTVV.

In its sample, this clonotype was seen a few times. This chain connects TRBV7-9 to TRBJ1-1, with D possibly TRBD1 on 5 matching bases. In germline, CDR1 is SEHNR, CDR2 FQNEAQ (reference sequence). The length of the CDR3 is 12 residues. V lost 4 bases, J lost 11 bases, and 14 bases lay in between. CDR3 region: CASSSTAPGAFF. CDR3 nucleotides: TGTGCCAGCAGCTCCACAGCCCCAGGGGCTTTCTTT.

J is TRBJ2-5 and V is TRBV15; TRBD1 is a possible D gene (5 bases). Germline CDR1 reads LNHNV; CDR2 reads YYDKDF (reference sequence). This CDR3 has 15 residues. The V end was cut by 3 bases, the J end by 8 bases, with 19 bases between. In DNA form, the CDR3 reads TGTGCCACCAGCAGCCCCAGACCTATCCAGGGTACCCAGTACTTC. It codes for CATSSPRPIQGTQYF.

Ten or more counts support this clonotype. This rearrangement joins TRBV11-2 to TRBJ1-1; D is unclear. The CDR3 sequence is 14 residues long. Germline V lookup: CDR1 SGHAT, CDR2 FQNNGV. V dropped 1 base and J dropped 1 base, with 7 bases sitting between them. The CDR3 DNA sequence: TGTGCCAGCAGCTTAGCACAGCGGAACACTGAAGCTTTCTTT. This encodes CASSLAQRNTEAFF.

This clonotype was detected a few times. This chain links TRBV7-2 with TRBJ1-4; 10 nucleotides agree with TRBD1. From germline, CDR1 is SGHTA and CDR2 FQGNSA. The V segment lost 4 bases and the J segment 7 bases; nucleotides outside the gene matches: 3. The CDR3 extends over 14 amino acids. The CDR3, as DNA: TGTGCCAGCAGCTCCCGGGACAGGGGTGAAAAACTGTTTTTT. This codes for CASSSRDRGEKLFF.

CDR3 nucleotides: TGTGCCCCCCCGGGACAGCCTGAAGCTTTCTTT. This codes for CAPPGQPEAFF. This rearrangement joins TRBV2 to TRBJ1-1; TRBD1 matches 7 bases. The V segment lost 11 bases and the J segment 6 bases; nucleotides outside the gene matches: 6. Germline loops: CDR1 SNHLY, CDR2 FYNNEI. CDR3 length: 11 amino acids.

This clonotype was found many times. The genes are TRBV11-2 and TRBJ1-6; D is possibly TRBD1 (6 bases). The ends were cut back, 5 bases at V and 2 bases at J, with 13 bases in the middle. CDR1 is SGHAT and CDR2 is FQNNGV in the germline V gene. This CDR3 spans 16 amino acids. This CDR3 is CASSLGTIAYNSPLHF. The CDR3 nucleotides are TGTGCCAGCAGCCTGGGGACAATCGCCTATAATTCACCCCTCCACTTT.

This clonotype was observed a handful of times. V usage is TRBV11-2 and J usage is TRBJ2-5; D remains unclear. CDR3 length: 14 residues. Germline V lookup: CDR1 SGHAT, CDR2 FQNNGV. With 0 bases removed from V and 0 bases from J, the gap between germline ends came to 5 bases. The CDR3: CASSLDTNQETQYF. The DNA for the CDR3 is TGTGCCAGCAGCTTAGACACTAACCAAGAGACCCAGTACTTC.

This clonotype has just a few counts. This chain connects TRBV5-6 to TRBJ1-2; 7 nucleotides align to TRBD1. There are 16 residues in the CDR3. J gave up 5 bases and V 3 bases, and 13 bases lay outside the gene matches. Germline CDR1 reads SGHDT; CDR2 reads YYEEEE. CDR3 in amino acids: CASSSVGDRVRYGYTF. CDR3 in DNA: TGTGCCAGCAGCTCCGTTGGAGACAGGGTTAGATATGGCTACACCTTC. Full variable domain (outside the CDR3, taken from reference TRBV5-6 and TRBJ1-2): DAGVTQSPTHLIKTRGQQVTLRCSPKSGHDTVSWYQQALGQGPQFIFQYYEEEERQRGNFPDRFSGHQFPNYSSELNVNALLLGDSALYLCASSSVGDRVRYGYTFGSGTRLTVV.

This clonotype was found many times. The chain has TRBV2 and TRBJ1-4, with 7 positions matching TRBD1. V gave up 7 bases and J gave up 6 bases; unmatched junction bases: 8. The germline V gene has CDR1 SNHLY and CDR2 FYNNEI. The CDR3 length is 14 residues. The CDR3 protein is CASTRMGTDEKLFF. DNA of the CDR3: TGTGCCAGCACCCGGATGGGGACAGATGAAAAACTGTTTTTT.

This chain uses TRBV7-9 with TRBJ1-1; weak D call: TRBD1 (5 bases). This CDR3 comprises 14 residues. Germline CDR1 and CDR2: SEHNR and FQNEAQ (reference sequence). The V end was cut by 5 bases, the J end by 4 bases, with 14 bases between. Written as DNA, the CDR3 is TGTGCCAGCAGCCCCGCCAGTGGGGGCACTGAAGCTTTCTTT. This gives the protein CASSPASGGTEAFF.

The table lists this clonotype with many counts. CDR3 coding DNA: TGCAGTGCTAGAGGACAGGGGGCGAATTCTTATAATTCACCCCTCCACTTT. Amino acids: CSARGQGANSYNSPLHF. The rearrangement links TRBV20-1 to TRBJ1-6; TRBD1 aligns across 10 bases. CDR1 and CDR2 (germline): DFQATT, SNEGSKA (reference sequence). The CDR3 contains 17 residues. J gave up 4 bases and V 1 base, and 7 bases lay outside the gene matches.

This clonotype was observed at least ten times. The chain links TRBV6-5 to TRBJ1-2, with 10 bases identical to TRBD1. CDR3 size: 13 residues. The J segment lost 6 bases and the V segment lost 6 bases, leaving 4 bases of the junction unmatched. The germline CDR1 and CDR2 sequences are MNHEY and SVGAGI. CDR3 region: CASRRQGANGYTF. In DNA, the CDR3 is TGTGCCAGCAGAAGACAGGGGGCTAATGGCTACACCTTC.

This clonotype was detected a few times. The CDR3 bases are TGCAGCGTCCCCGCCCTGACAGGGGGCGTGGAGACCCAGTACTTC. Protein product: CSVPALTGGVETQYF. The gene calls are TRBV29-1 and TRBJ2-5, with 10 positions matching TRBD1. This CDR3 comprises 15 residues. Germline V gene lookup returns CDR1 SQVTM and CDR2 ANQGSEA. V was pared by 6 bases and J by 5 bases, with 12 bases of the junction left unmatched.

V gene TRBV5-1 combines with J gene TRBJ1-1; perhaps TRBD1 as D (5 bases). Trimming shortened V by 4 bases and J by 0 bases, and 13 bases separated the two germline ends. CDR1 is SGHRS and CDR2 is YFSETQ in the germline V gene. This CDR3 has 15 residues. CDR3 amino acids: CASSATARMNTEAFF. CDR3 DNA sequence: TGCGCCAGCAGCGCGACAGCGAGGATGAACACTGAAGCTTTCTTT.